This is a list of T cell receptor beta chains from one sample in a study of T cells after yellow fever vaccination. TCRdb processed the 5' RACE reads anew with MiXCR; each CDR3 protein has one entry. The repertoire holds roughly 180,000 distinct CDR3 sequences, with about 6.2% as singletons. The sample was CD4+ T cells sorted from PBMCs, taken on the day of the first yellow fever vaccination. All receptors derive from a man aged 18 to 29 who received the YFV17D yellow fever vaccine. Each CDR3 is given with its conserved first and last residue. The D gene is left open where the match is weak. Only some rows state a clone size, as once, few, many or a class for expanded clones.

size	V	D	J	CDR3	DNA
.	TRBV27	TRBD1	TRBJ2-6	CASSFFPGQGSGANVLTF	TGTGCCAGCAGTTTTTTCCCGGGACAGGGGTCCGGGGCCAACGTCCTGACTTTC
.	TRBV19	TRBD1	TRBJ2-1	CASSTYRGHNEQFF	TGTGCCAGTAGTACCTACAGGGGGCACAATGAGCAGTTCTTC
.	TRBV5-4	.	TRBJ2-1	CASSLKTLANEQFF	TGTGCCAGCAGCTTGAAGACCCTAGCAAATGAGCAGTTCTTC
few	TRBV20-1	.	TRBJ2-3	CSARALGATDTQYF	TGCAGTGCTAGAGCGTTGGGGGCCACAGATACGCAGTATTTT
few	TRBV9	.	TRBJ2-6	CASSVALGTGANVLTF	TGTGCCAGCAGCGTAGCGTTGGGAACTGGGGCCAACGTCCTGACTTTC
many	TRBV7-7	.	TRBJ2-2	CASSLAQFTGELFF	TGTGCCAGCAGCTTAGCACAGTTCACCGGGGAGCTGTTTTTT
few	TRBV19	TRBD2	TRBJ2-4	CASTSGGKNIQYF	TGTGCCAGTACCAGCGGGGGGAAAAACATTCAGTACTTC
many	TRBV5-1	TRBD1	TRBJ2-2	CASSFGQEAGELFF	TGCGCCAGCAGCTTTGGACAGGAGGCCGGGGAGCTGTTTTTT
many	TRBV6-5	.	TRBJ2-2	CASSHATGELFF	TGTGCCAGCAGTCACGCCACCGGGGAGCTGTTTTTT
many	TRBV7-6	.	TRBJ2-1	CASSSTTTGARYNEQFF	TGTGCCAGCAGCTCGACGACGACGGGGGCCAGGTACAATGAGCAGTTCTTC
few	TRBV7-2	.	TRBJ2-5	CASSLDLQGQYF	TGTGCCAGCAGCTTAGACCTCCAGGGCCAGTACTTC
few	TRBV4-3	.	TRBJ1-6	CASSTSGSAGSPLHF	TGCGCCAGCAGCACTTCAGGGAGTGCGGGCTCACCCCTCCACTTT
many	TRBV5-1	.	TRBJ2-5	CASSVDSVEETQYF	TGCGCCAGCAGCGTTGACTCCGTCGAGGAGACCCAGTACTTC
many	TRBV6-2/TRBV6-3	.	TRBJ2-1	CASKGVLNNEQFF	TGTGCCAGCAAAGGGGTTCTCAACAATGAGCAGTTCTTC
many	TRBV5-1	.	TRBJ2-5	CASSFLPRGQETQSF	TGCGCCAGCAGCTTCCTCCCGCGGGGACAAGAGACCCAGTCCTTC
many	TRBV20-1	.	TRBJ2-2	CSARDSSNTGELFF	TGCAGTGCTAGAGACTCATCGAACACCGGGGAGCTGTTTTTT
few	TRBV18	.	TRBJ2-5	CASSHKTGLGETQYF	TGTGCCAGCTCGCATAAGACAGGTCTAGGGGAGACCCAGTACTTC
many	TRBV5-1	TRBD2	TRBJ2-3	CASSLEARGGSTQYF	TGCGCCAGCAGCTTGGAGGCGCGGGGGGGTAGTACGCAGTATTTT
many	TRBV7-2	.	TRBJ1-6	CASRFPNSPLHF	TGTGCCAGCAGATTTCCCAATTCACCCCTCCACTTT
many	TRBV12-3/TRBV12-4	.	TRBJ2-3	CASSLAGGPTDTQYF	TGTGCCAGCAGTTTAGCGGGGGGTCCCACAGATACGCAGTATTTT
many	TRBV7-2	.	TRBJ2-5	CASSPKETQYF	TGTGCCAGCAGCCCTAAAGAGACCCAGTACTTC
many	TRBV27	TRBD2	TRBJ2-3	CASSRRTSGAGTDTQYF	TGTGCCAGCAGCCGAAGAACTAGCGGTGCGGGCACAGATACGCAGTATTTT
few	TRBV5-4	.	TRBJ1-1	CASSHPGGAESEAFF	TGTGCCAGCAGCCACCCCGGGGGGGCAGAGTCTGAAGCTTTCTTT
many	TRBV9	.	TRBJ1-3	CASSVDDLDSTGNTIYF	TGTGCCAGCAGCGTGGACGACCTAGACAGCACTGGAAACACCATATATTTT
.	TRBV7-6	TRBD1	TRBJ1-6	CASSTGTGFTPLHF	TGTGCCAGCAGCACAGGGACAGGCTTTACACCCCTCCACTTT
few	TRBV7-2	.	TRBJ1-1	CASSLGGGLNTEAFF	TGTGCCAGCAGCTTAGGGGGGGGTCTGAACACTGAAGCTTTCTTT
few	TRBV6-1	.	TRBJ2-3	CASSAVPGGSDTQYF	TGTGCCAGCAGCGCCGTACCAGGAGGATCAGATACGCAGTATTTT
many	TRBV4-1	.	TRBJ1-2	CASRPLGANGYTF	TGCGCCAGCCGACCCTTGGGGGCGAATGGCTACACCTTC
.	TRBV12-3/TRBV12-4	TRBD1	TRBJ2-3	CTSSWTGGDTQYF	TGTACCAGCAGTTGGACAGGGGGAGATACGCAGTATTTT
many	TRBV10-3	.	TRBJ2-1	CAISEFSEQFF	TGTGCCATCAGTGAGTTCTCAGAGCAGTTCTTC
many	TRBV5-6	TRBD1	TRBJ1-2	CASSSTGVYGYTF	TGTGCCAGCAGCTCTACAGGGGTCTATGGCTACACCTTC
many	TRBV7-2	.	TRBJ1-2	CAIQLNYGYTF	TGTGCCATACAGCTTAACTATGGCTACACCTTC
few	TRBV4-2	.	TRBJ1-6	CASSQGGTEDNSPLHF	TGTGCCAGCAGCCAGGGCGGGACCGAGGATAATTCACCCCTCCACTTT
many	TRBV5-1	.	TRBJ2-3	CASSNPRRQNTDTQYF	TGCGCCAGCAGCAACCCTCGAAGACAGAACACAGATACGCAGTATTTT
many	TRBV4-3	.	TRBJ2-3	CASSQARWDTQYF	TGCGCCAGCAGCCAAGCCCGTTGGGATACGCAGTATTTT
.	TRBV7-2	.	TRBJ1-5	CASSLAGTINQPQHF	TGTGCCAGCAGCTTAGCGGGGACAATCAATCAGCCCCAGCATTTT
.	TRBV5-1	.	TRBJ2-7	CASSFQDTIEQYF	TGCGCCAGCAGCTTCCAGGACACGATAGAGCAGTACTTC
few	TRBV20-1	.	TRBJ2-2	CSAYTGELFF	TGCAGTGCTTACACCGGGGAGCTGTTTTTT
.	TRBV7-2	.	TRBJ2-7	CASSPEGNRLNEQYF	TGTGCCAGCAGCCCTGAGGGGAATCGTCTAAACGAGCAGTACTTC
many	TRBV5-1	.	TRBJ2-3	CASSFWGRDTQYF	TGCGCCAGCAGCTTCTGGGGGCGGGATACGCAGTATTTT
many	TRBV7-9	.	TRBJ1-1	CASRARDGDTEAFF	TGTGCCAGCAGAGCTAGGGACGGGGACACTGAAGCTTTCTTT
many	TRBV5-1	.	TRBJ1-2	CASSLVQSNYGYTF	TGCGCCAGCAGCTTGGTACAGTCCAACTATGGCTACACCTTC
many	TRBV18	.	TRBJ1-1	CASSPGPRLEAFF	TGTGCCAGCTCACCGGGACCAAGGCTTGAAGCTTTCTTT
.	TRBV4-3	TRBD1	TRBJ1-4	CASSQDRGARKLFF	TGCGCCAGCAGCCAAGACAGGGGGGCGCGAAAACTGTTTTTT
many	TRBV12-3/TRBV12-4	TRBD1	TRBJ1-4	CASSFSETGEGEKLFF	TGTGCCAGCAGCTTCAGCGAGACAGGGGAGGGTGAAAAACTGTTTTTT
.	TRBV5-4	.	TRBJ2-1	CASSLVGQDGGGEFF	TGTGCCAGCAGCTTGGTCGGACAGGACGGGGGGGGGGAGTTCTTC
many	TRBV20-1	TRBD2	TRBJ2-1	CSAGSLAGGTYNEQFF	TGCAGTGCTGGATCCCTAGCGGGGGGAACCTACAATGAGCAGTTCTTC